This entry concerns a single TCR beta chain. Its antigen remains unidentified. Within the library, unique molecular identifiers were attached to each individual cDNA molecule. MiXCR was run by TCRdb on the RACE reads, yielding one entry per CDR3 protein. Altogether 380,000 or so distinct CDR3 sequences are present, about 5% being singletons, with the ten largest covering around 8.8%. The CDR3 loop spans 13 amino acids. The V and J ends lost 1 base and 4 bases respectively, with 7 bases between them. CDR1 is WSHSY, CDR2 SAAADI, per germline. Time point of the sample: pre-sensitization, week 0. As to treatment: therapeutic diphenylcyclopropenone sensitization with weekly scalp DPC. Extraction of total RNA was performed on unfractionated whole blood. The source of the sample is a study of human T cells and chemical hapten exposure. Notes on the study in general: Significantly greater numbers of large CDR3 similarity clusters came from expanded TCRs than from controls. Having alopecia, donors may respond immunologically unlike healthy people.

The V and J genes are TRBV10-2 and TRBJ1-1; unclear D gene. The input for sequencing was whole blood, taken in connection with sensitization to the hapten diphenylcyclopropenone (DPC). The sequence derives from a woman younger than 30 with alopecia areata. Some clones in this sample may be carry-over from other donors' samples. The CDR3 spells CASSEYSITEAFF. CDR3 nucleotides: TGCGCCAGCAGTGAGTACAGTATCACTGAAGCTTTCTTT.